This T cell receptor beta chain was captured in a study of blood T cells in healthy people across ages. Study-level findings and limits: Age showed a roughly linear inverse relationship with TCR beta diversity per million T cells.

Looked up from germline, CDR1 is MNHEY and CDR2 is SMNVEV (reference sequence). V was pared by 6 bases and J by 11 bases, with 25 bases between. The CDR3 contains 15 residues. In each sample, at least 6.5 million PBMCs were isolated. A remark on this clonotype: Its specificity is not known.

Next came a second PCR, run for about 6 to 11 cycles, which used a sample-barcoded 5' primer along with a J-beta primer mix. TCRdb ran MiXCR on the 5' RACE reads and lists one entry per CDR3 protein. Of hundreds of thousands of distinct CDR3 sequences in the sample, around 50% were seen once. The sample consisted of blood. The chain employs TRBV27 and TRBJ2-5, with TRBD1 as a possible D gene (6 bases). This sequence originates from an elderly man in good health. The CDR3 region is CASSIRQAAGLEQYF. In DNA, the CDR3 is TGTGCCAGCAGCATCCGACAGGCCGCCGGATTGGAGCAGTACTTC.